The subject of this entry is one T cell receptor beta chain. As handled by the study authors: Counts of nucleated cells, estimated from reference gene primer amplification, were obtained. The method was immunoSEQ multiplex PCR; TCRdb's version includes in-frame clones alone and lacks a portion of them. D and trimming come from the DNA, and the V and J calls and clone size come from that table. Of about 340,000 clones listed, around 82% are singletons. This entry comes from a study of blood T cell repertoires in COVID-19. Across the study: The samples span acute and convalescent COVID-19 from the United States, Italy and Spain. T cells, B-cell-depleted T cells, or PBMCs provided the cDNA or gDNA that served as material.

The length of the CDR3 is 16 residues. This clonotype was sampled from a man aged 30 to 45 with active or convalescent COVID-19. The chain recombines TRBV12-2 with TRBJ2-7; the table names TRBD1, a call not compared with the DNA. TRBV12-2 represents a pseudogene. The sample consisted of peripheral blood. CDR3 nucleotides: TGTGCAACCGCCGACCACAGTCGGACAGGCATCTACGAGCAGTACTTC. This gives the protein CATADHSRTGIYEQYF.